The sequence of this TCR beta chain was determined in a study of shared clonotypes between healthy human individuals. On the study more broadly: A few men and two women, aged 18 to 49, were donors. General study results and limits: Larger richness was generally estimated for naive than memory subsets. Several donors held about 4.6% of naive CD4 clonotypes in common.

Clones were read by immunoSEQ multiplex PCR, and TCRdb kept only the in-frame ones, dropping some. The table lists about 2 million clones, 90% to 95% of them singletons. This clone was seen just once. Its antigen is unidentified. Germline V lookup: CDR1 MNHEY, CDR2 SVGAGI. The V and J ends lost 4 bases and 4 bases respectively, with 14 bases between them. The CDR3 contains 14 residues. The sequenced sample consisted of naive CD4+ T cells sorted from blood. Documented subset: CD45RA+ positively selected. This rearrangement joins TRBV6-5 to TRBJ2-7; tentatively, D is TRBD1 (6 bases). This sequence was found in a man aged 18 to 30 in good health. The CDR3 loop reads CASSSVGQRYEQYF. CDR3 nucleotide sequence: TGTGCCAGCAGTTCTGTAGGACAGAGATACGAGCAGTACTTC.